These T cell receptor beta chains were read from a single sample in a study of blood T cell repertoires in COVID-19. Sequencing used immunoSEQ multiplex PCR; TCRdb keeps in-frame clones, though not all of them. The table has about 220,000 clones, 65% to 85% seen once; the top ten hold 3%. What was sequenced was peripheral blood. The receptors stem from a woman in her thirties who had recovered from COVID-19. CDR3s include the opening cysteine and the closing phenylalanine or tryptophan. D genes are given only for firm matches. Not every row has a clone size; where given, it reads once, few, many or a size class.

V gene	D gene	clone size	J gene	CDR3 length	CDR3 protein	CDR3 DNA
TRBV7-9	TRBD1	NA	TRBJ1-6	17	CASSPTGAGSYNSPLHF	TGTGCCAGCAGCCCGACAGGGGCCGGCTCCTATAATTCACCCCTCCACTTT
TRBV9	NA	NA	TRBJ2-5	12	CESGREQETQYF	TGTGAGTCGGGGCGGGAACAAGAGACCCAGTACTTC
TRBV4-1	NA	NA	TRBJ1-1	13	CASSQVRYTEAFF	TGCGCCAGCAGCCAAGTCAGGTACACTGAAGCTTTCTTT
TRBV5-8	TRBD1	NA	TRBJ1-2	16	CASRSYRDRGTYGYTF	TGTGCCAGCAGATCGTACCGGGACAGGGGGACCTATGGCTACACCTTC
TRBV6-5	NA	NA	TRBJ1-2	16	CASSYSLSRQRLGYTF	TGTGCCAGCAGTTACTCTCTCTCTAGACAGAGGCTTGGCTACACCTTC
TRBV18	NA	NA	TRBJ1-4	13	CASSADRHEKLFF	TGTGCCAGCTCAGCGGACAGACACGAAAAACTGTTTTTT
TRBV27	NA	NA	TRBJ2-1	14	CASIPGLGRNEQFF	TGTGCCAGCATTCCGGGACTGGGCCGCAATGAGCAGTTCTTC
TRBV21-1	NA	NA	TRBJ2-7	16	CASSPYTWDRGNEQYF	TGTGCCAGCAGCCCATATACCTGGGACAGGGGGAACGAGCAGTACTTC
TRBV10-1	NA	once	TRBJ1-1	14	CASNPGHPNTEAFF	TGCGCCAGCAATCCGGGACACCCGAACACTGAAGCTTTCTTT
TRBV3-1/TRBV3-2	TRBD1	NA	TRBJ1-5	15	CASSQGQGPFQPQHF	TGTGCCAGCAGCCAGGGACAGGGACCTTTTCAGCCCCAGCATTTT
TRBV24-1	TRBD1	NA	TRBJ2-1	16	CATSDRGQGSRNEQFF	TGTGCCACCAGTGACCGGGGACAGGGAAGTCGAAATGAGCAGTTCTTC
TRBV10-1	NA	NA	TRBJ2-3	13	CASGGSSTDTQYF	TGCGCCAGTGGCGGGTCTAGCACAGATACGCAGTATTTT
TRBV19	NA	medium-sized	TRBJ1-2	16	CASRHPRGTSFYGYTF	TGTGCCAGTAGACACCCCAGGGGCACGTCCTTCTATGGCTACACCTTC
TRBV7-2	NA	NA	TRBJ1-3	14	CASSLVPGGNTIYF	TGTGCCAGCAGCTTAGTGCCAGGGGGAAACACCATATATTTT
TRBV19	TRBD1	medium-sized	TRBJ1-1	15	CASSITGGLRTEAFF	TGTGCCAGTAGTATAACAGGGGGTTTGAGAACTGAAGCTTTCTTT
TRBV19	TRBD2	NA	TRBJ2-3	17	CASRITWTSGSLDTQYF	TGTGCCAGTAGGATTACGTGGACTAGCGGGAGTCTGGATACGCAGTATTTT
TRBV11-3	NA	NA	TRBJ2-1	13	CASSLNTYNEQFF	TGTGCCAGCAGCTTAAACACCTACAATGAGCAGTTCTTC
TRBV9	TRBD1	NA	TRBJ2-7	15	CASSASGTGLSEQYF	TGTGCCAGCAGCGCATCCGGGACAGGGTTGAGCGAGCAGTACTTC
TRBV28	NA	once	TRBJ2-7	14	CASSLGGRGYEQYF	TGTGCCAGCAGTTTAGGTGGGAGAGGCTACGAGCAGTACTTC
TRBV7-3	NA	NA	TRBJ1-5	13	CASSLTLGQPQHF	TGTGCCAGCAGCTTAACCCTCGGTCAGCCCCAGCATTTT
TRBV5-1	NA	NA	TRBJ2-3	14	CASSLGTSTDTQYF	TGCGCCAGCAGCTTAGGGACTAGCACAGATACGCAGTATTTT
TRBV5-6	NA	NA	TRBJ2-7	12	CASSVQTYEQYF	TGTGCCAGCAGCGTCCAAACCTACGAGCAGTACTTC
TRBV5-1	NA	few	TRBJ2-5	15	CASTWGTTLQETQYF	TGCGCCAGCACCTGGGGGACAACGCTTCAAGAGACCCAGTACTTC
TRBV7-2	NA	NA	TRBJ2-7	14	CASSLVGSSDEQYF	TGTGCCAGCAGCTTAGTCGGTAGTAGCGACGAGCAGTACTTC
TRBV29-1	NA	NA	TRBJ2-1	14	CSVEGSSASTEQFF	TGCAGCGTTGAAGGATCCAGTGCCTCAACCGAGCAGTTCTTC